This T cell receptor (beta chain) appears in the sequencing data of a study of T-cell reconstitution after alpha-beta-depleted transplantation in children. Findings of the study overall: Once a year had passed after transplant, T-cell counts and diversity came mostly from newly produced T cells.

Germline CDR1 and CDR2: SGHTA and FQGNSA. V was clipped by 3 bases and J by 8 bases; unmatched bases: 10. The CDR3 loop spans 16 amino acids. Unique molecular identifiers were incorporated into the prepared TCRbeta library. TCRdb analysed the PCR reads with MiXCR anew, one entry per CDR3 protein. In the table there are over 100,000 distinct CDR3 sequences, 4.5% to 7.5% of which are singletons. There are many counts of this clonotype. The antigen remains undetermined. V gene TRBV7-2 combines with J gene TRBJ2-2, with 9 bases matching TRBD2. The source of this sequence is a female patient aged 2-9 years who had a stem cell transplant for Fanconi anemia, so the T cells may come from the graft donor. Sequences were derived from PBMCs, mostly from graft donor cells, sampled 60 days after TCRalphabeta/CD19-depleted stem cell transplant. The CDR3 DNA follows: TGTGCCAGCAGCTTGAATGCTCCGGGACTAGCAGGGGAGCTGTTTTTT. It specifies CASSLNAPGLAGELFF.